This T cell receptor (beta chain) was documented in a study of blood T cell repertoires in COVID-19. Across the whole study: COVID-19 samples, acute and convalescent, were from the United States, Italy and Spain. The analysed material was cDNA or gDNA that came from T cells, B-cell-depleted T cells, or PBMCs.

Under the authors' procedure: Researchers report that nucleated cell counts were estimated from reference gene primer amplification. This table comes from immunoSEQ multiplex PCR, and its TCRdb copy is limited to in-frame clones, with some not included. That table furnishes V, J and clone size, whereas the DNA furnished D and trimming. The sample lists roughly 190,000 clones; under 90% were seen once. After removal of 4 bases from V and 4 bases from J, the junction contained 8 bases not matched to a gene. Germline-derived CDR1 and CDR2 are SGHRS and YFSETQ. The CDR3 runs to 15 residues. The chain recombines TRBV5-1 with TRBJ1-2; 9 bases fit TRBD1. The specimen sequenced was peripheral blood. The receptor comes from a man aged 25-40 years with active or convalescent COVID-19. The CDR3: CASSPGWGQGYGYTF. The CDR3 region has the DNA TGCGCCAGCAGCCCTGGGTGGGGACAGGGCTATGGCTACACCTTC.